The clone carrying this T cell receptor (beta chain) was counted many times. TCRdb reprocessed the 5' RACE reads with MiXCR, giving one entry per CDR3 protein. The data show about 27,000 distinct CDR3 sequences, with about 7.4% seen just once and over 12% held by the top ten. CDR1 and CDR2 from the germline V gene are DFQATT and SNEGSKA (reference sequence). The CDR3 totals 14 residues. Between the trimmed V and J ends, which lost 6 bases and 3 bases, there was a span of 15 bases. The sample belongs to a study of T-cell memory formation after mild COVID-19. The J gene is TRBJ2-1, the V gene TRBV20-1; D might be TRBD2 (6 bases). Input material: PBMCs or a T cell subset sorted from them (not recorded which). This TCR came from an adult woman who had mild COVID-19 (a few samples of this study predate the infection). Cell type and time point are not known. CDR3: CSATFGEDYNEQFF. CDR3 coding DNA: TGCAGTGCCACTTTCGGGGAGGACTACAATGAGCAGTTCTTC.